This T cell receptor beta chain was identified during a study of T cells after yellow fever vaccination. Findings and limits, study-wide: A small share of clonotypes appeared in both CD4 and CD8 compartments. At approximately 96% for CD4 and just over 85% for CD8, most primary-vaccination clones showed up again after the booster.

Conversion of TCR transcripts into cDNA relied on 5'RACE template switching, which added a universal primer site and UMIs. TCRdb itself ran the 5' RACE reads through MiXCR, one entry per CDR3 protein. Of some 100,000 distinct CDR3 sequences listed, around 6.7% were seen once; the top ten hold 2.5% to 3%. In its sample, this clonotype was seen many times. Its matching antigen is unknown. CDR3 length: 13 amino acids. The germline gives CDR1 SGHTA, CDR2 FQGNSA. J lost 4 bases, V lost 7 bases, and 6 bases had no gene match. This TCR came from a man between 18 and 29 years old who received the YFV17D yellow fever vaccine. This chain connects TRBV7-2 to TRBJ2-5, with 7 bases lining up with TRBD2. Material: CD4+ T cells sorted from PBMCs, obtained approximately 40 days after the first yellow fever vaccination. For the CDR3, the DNA is TGTGCCAGCACCGTCCCGGGGGGAGAGACCCAGTACTTC. Amino acid sequence: CASTVPGGETQYF.